One sample yielded the 32 T cell receptor beta chains listed below, sequenced in a study of neurological immune-mediated disorders. TCRdb analysed the 5' RACE reads with MiXCR anew, one entry per CDR3 protein. There are around 35,000 distinct CDR3 sequences in the sample; roughly 1.6% occur only once, and approximately 9.2% lies in the top ten. Sequenced input: PBMCs. Every receptor here comes from a woman under 40 with multiple sclerosis.

This clonotype was counted at least ten times. The gene calls are TRBV6-9 and TRBJ2-7; the D gene could be TRBD1 or TRBD2 (5 bases each). Trimming took off 4 bases at V and 2 bases at J, with 18 bases between the two ends. CDR1 is MNHGY and CDR2 is SVAAGI in the germline V gene. The CDR3 extends over 16 amino acids. The CDR3 protein is CASSLGPTRDPYEQYF. CDR3 in DNA: TGTGCCAGCAGTTTGGGACCAACCCGAGATCCCTACGAGCAGTACTTC.

This clonotype showed up many times. V and J are TRBV9 and TRBJ2-1; D ambiguous. This CDR3 spans 13 amino acids. Germline V gives CDR1 SGDLS, CDR2 YYNGEE. Trimming removed 2 bases from V and 3 bases from J, with 6 bases in between. This CDR3 is CASSVEFYNEQFF. CDR3 DNA sequence: TGTGCCAGCAGCGTTGAGTTCTACAATGAGCAGTTCTTC.

In this sample, this clonotype turned up many times. The V gene is TRBV7-2, the J gene TRBJ2-5; D could derive from TRBD1 or TRBD2 (6 bases each). CDR1 and CDR2 from the germline V gene are SGHTA and FQGNSA. With 6 bases removed from V and 2 bases from J, the gap between germline ends came to 13 bases. The CDR3 loop spans 14 amino acids. The CDR3 is CASRIGGSQETQYF. CDR3 DNA sequence: TGTGCCAGCAGGATCGGGGGCTCGCAAGAGACCCAGTACTTC.

As regards this clonotype: One end of the junction does not line up with germline, which may come from a read error. V gene TRBV5-6 combines with J gene TRBJ2-7, with no clear D. Per the germline V gene, CDR1 is SGHDT and CDR2 is YYEEEE. The CDR3 is 13 amino acids. The CDR3 sequence is CASSLVWRPEQYF. In nucleotides, the CDR3 is TGTGCCAGCAGCTTGGTCTGGCGTCCGGAGCAATACTTC.

This clonotype has ten or more counts. J is TRBJ1-2 and V is TRBV20-1; 7 bases are a match to TRBD1. This CDR3 has 13 residues. Germline V gene data show CDR1 as DFQATT and CDR2 as SNEGSKA (reference sequence). The J segment lost 6 bases and the V segment lost 6 bases, leaving 10 bases of the junction unmatched. The CDR3 loop reads CSAILDRVDGYTF. In DNA form, the CDR3 reads TGCAGTGCCATCTTAGACAGGGTGGATGGCTACACCTTC.

Many counts were recorded for this clonotype. J is TRBJ2-3 and V is TRBV7-2, with a weak D call TRBD2 (5 bases). V shed 3 bases and J shed 1 base, with 8 bases lying between them. There are 14 residues in the CDR3. Per the germline V gene, CDR1 is SGHTA and CDR2 is FQGNSA. The CDR3 here is CASSLTTRTDTQYF. The DNA of the CDR3 is TGTGCCAGCAGCTTGACTACCCGCACAGATACGCAGTATTTT.

This clonotype showed up many times. V is TRBV12-3 or TRBV12-4 and J is TRBJ2-7, with D tentatively TRBD2 (7 bases). Trimming left V 4 bases short and J 1 base short, with 14 bases between. The CDR3 is made up of 15 amino acids. CDR3 nucleotide sequence: TGTGCCAGCAGTTGGGGGGGGGACACTTCCTACGAGCAGTACTTC. Amino acid sequence: CASSWGGDTSYEQYF.

This clonotype has at least ten counts. The genes are TRBV7-2 and TRBJ2-3; TRBD1 agrees at 10 bases. Per the germline V gene, CDR1 is SGHTA and CDR2 is FQGNSA. V shed 9 bases and J 3 bases; nucleotides not matched to a gene: 12. The CDR3 is made up of 16 amino acids. As DNA, the CDR3 is TGTGCCAGGACCCGGGACAGGGGAGGGGGTACAGATACGCAGTATTTT. Translating gives CARTRDRGGGTDTQYF.

By sample share, this clonotype is medium-sized (0.01 to 0.1%). This chain connects TRBV15 to TRBJ2-5, with 7 bases matching TRBD1. CDR1 is LNHNV and CDR2 is YYDKDF in the germline V gene (reference sequence). The CDR3 is made up of 13 amino acids. J gave up 1 base and V 6 bases, and 2 bases lay outside the gene matches. DNA of the CDR3: TGTGCCACCAGATGGGACAGCCAAGAGACCCAGTACTTC. Its protein product is CATRWDSQETQYF.

This clonotype turned up a few times. The chain recombines TRBV5-5 with TRBJ1-1, with D hard to call. CDR3 size: 14 residues. Per germline, CDR1 SGHKS and CDR2 YYEKEE (reference sequence). Trimming stripped 4 bases from V and 2 bases from J, with 12 bases between. The CDR3 region has the DNA TGTGCCAGCAGCCCGACGGATCGAAACACTGAAGCTTTCTTT. This codes for CASSPTDRNTEAFF.

This clonotype was observed many times. J is TRBJ2-3 and V is TRBV20-1; 9 nucleotides match TRBD2. V shed 3 bases and J 1 base; nucleotides not matched to a gene: 8. The CDR3 has 16 amino acids. The germline V gene has CDR1 DFQATT and CDR2 SNEGSKA (reference sequence). The CDR3 here is CSASAGGYDGTDTQYF. The CDR3 DNA reads as TGCAGTGCTAGCGCGGGGGGGTATGATGGCACAGATACGCAGTATTTT.

This clonotype was observed at least ten times. J is TRBJ2-2 and V is TRBV5-1; a possible D gene is TRBD2 (5 bases). Deletions cut 3 bases from V and 7 bases from J, with 7 bases between. Per germline, CDR1 SGHRS and CDR2 YFSETQ. CDR3 length equals 12 residues. Written as DNA, the CDR3 is TGCGCCAGCAGCTGGGGAGTCGGGGAGCTGTTTTTT. Protein sequence: CASSWGVGELFF. Supplemented by reference TRBV5-1 and TRBJ2-2, the full variable domain reads KAGVTQTPRYLIKTRGQQVTLSCSPISGHRSVSWYQQTPGQGLQFLFEYFSETQRNKGNFPGRFSGRQFSNSRSEMNVSTLELGDSALYLCASSWGVGELFFGEGSRLTVL.

This clonotype has ten or more counts. This chain joins TRBV20-1 and TRBJ1-2, with D uncertain. Trimming shortened V by 7 bases and J by 7 bases, and 16 bases separated the two germline ends. Per the germline V gene, CDR1 is DFQATT and CDR2 is SNEGSKA (reference sequence). This CDR3 is built from 12 residues. CDR3 amino acids: CSVQYGNIGYTF. CDR3 coding DNA: TGCAGTGTCCAATACGGGAATATTGGCTACACCTTC.

This clonotype was recorded at least ten times. CDR3 nucleotides: TGCAGCCTCAAGCCCGGGCTTGGGGAGACCCAGTACTTC. Translated, it gives CSLKPGLGETQYF. The V and J genes are TRBV20-1 and TRBJ2-5; D gene ambiguous. The CDR3 is 13 amino acids. Germline loops: CDR1 DFQATT, CDR2 SNEGSKA (reference sequence).

This clonotype was counted many times. V and J are TRBV5-1 and TRBJ1-1; TRBD1 matches 9 bases. The V gene's germline CDR1 is SGHRS and CDR2 YFSETQ. The CDR3 covers 14 residues. J gave up 2 bases and V 4 bases, and 3 bases lay outside the gene matches. The CDR3 DNA is TGCGCCAGCAGCCGACAGGGGGGCAACACTGAAGCTTTCTTT. Translation gives CASSRQGGNTEAFF.

This clonotype was recorded at least ten times. The chain employs TRBV12-3 or TRBV12-4 and TRBJ2-1, with TRBD2 matching 7 bases. The CDR3 spans 15 residues. J gave up 1 base and V 0 bases, and 0 bases lay outside the gene matches. The CDR3 sequence: CASSLAGGSYNEQFF. The CDR3 DNA is TGTGCCAGCAGTTTAGCGGGGGGGTCCTACAATGAGCAGTTCTTC.

This clonotype came up many times. The chain is built from TRBV9 and TRBJ2-3, with TRBD2 matching over 8 bases. The CDR3 is 16 amino acids. Germline V lookup: CDR1 SGDLS, CDR2 YYNGEE. After removal of 0 bases from V and 4 bases from J, the junction contained 7 bases not matched to a gene. The CDR3 protein is CASSVEAGGPADTQYF. The CDR3 DNA is TGTGCCAGCAGCGTAGAGGCGGGGGGCCCCGCAGATACGCAGTATTTT.

This clonotype showed up many times. The chain employs TRBV27 and TRBJ2-2, with a weak D call TRBD1 (5 bases). The CDR3 is 15 residues long. Germline V CDR1 and CDR2: MNHEY, SMNVEV (reference sequence). V was cut by 6 bases and J by 1 base, with 12 bases left in between. Here the CDR3 reads CASRPGHVNTGELFF. CDR3 DNA: TGTGCCAGCAGACCTGGACACGTGAACACCGGGGAGCTGTTTTTT.

This clonotype showed up many times. As DNA, the CDR3 is TGTGCCAGCAGCCGACAGGGAATCTACACCTTC. It translates to CASSRQGIYTF. This chain links TRBV7-9 with TRBJ1-2; 7 bases are shared with TRBD1. The CDR3 covers 11 residues. In germline, CDR1 is SEHNR, CDR2 FQNEAQ (reference sequence). V dropped 5 bases and J dropped 10; count of bases not matched to a gene: 4.

This clonotype occurred many times. The rearrangement uses TRBV5-5 and TRBJ1-1, with 11 bases that match TRBD1. From germline, CDR1 is SGHKS and CDR2 YYEKEE (reference sequence). Losses at the gene ends were 4 bases for V and 6 bases for J; bases not matched to a gene: 5. The CDR3 spans 14 residues. The CDR3 protein is CASSLGQGVAEAFF. CDR3 nucleotides: TGTGCCAGCAGCCTGGGACAGGGGGTCGCTGAAGCTTTCTTT.

This clonotype was observed many times. This chain connects TRBV20-1 to TRBJ2-3, with TRBD2 matching 9 bases. The length of the CDR3 is 15 residues. Unmatched junction bases numbered 10, after V lost 6 bases and J lost 3 bases. The germline V gene has CDR1 DFQATT and CDR2 SNEGSKA (reference sequence). Here the CDR3 reads CSATVSGGQTDTQYF. CDR3 in DNA: TGCAGTGCCACCGTTAGCGGGGGACAAACAGATACGCAGTATTTT.

A few counts support this clonotype. The chain is built from TRBV4-1 and TRBJ1-2, with D possibly being TRBD1 (5 bases). CDR1 MGHRA and CDR2 YSYEKL come from the germline V gene. V shed 0 bases and J shed 5 bases, with 13 bases lying between them. This CDR3 spans 15 amino acids. The CDR3: CASSQERGKWYGYTF. CDR3 sequence (DNA): TGCGCCAGCAGCCAAGAAAGGGGTAAATGGTATGGCTACACCTTC.

This clonotype was detected many times. This chain uses TRBV9 with TRBJ2-7; D assignment may be TRBD1 or TRBD2 (6 bases each). Looked up from germline, CDR1 is SGDLS and CDR2 is YYNGEE. The germline V and J ends were trimmed by 4 bases and 3 bases, with 17 bases remaining between them. The CDR3 is 15 residues long. The CDR3 reads CASSPSWGAGYEQYF. The CDR3 DNA reads TGTGCCAGCAGCCCCAGTTGGGGGGCCGGCTACGAGCAGTACTTC. The full variable domain, in which reference TRBV9 and TRBJ2-7 provide the parts outside the CDR3, is DSGVTQTPKHLITATGQRVTLRCSPRSGDLSVYWYQQSLDQGLQFLIQYYNGEERAKGNILERFSAQQFPDLHSELNLSSLELGDSALYFCASSPSWGAGYEQYFGPGTRLTVT.

This clonotype showed up many times. The chain recombines TRBV7-2 with TRBJ1-1; 8 nucleotides line up with TRBD1. Germline V lookup: CDR1 SGHTA, CDR2 FQGNSA. J gave up 6 bases and V 6 bases, and 6 bases lay outside the gene matches. The CDR3 runs to 13 residues. CDR3: CASRSTGGPEAFF. The CDR3 DNA reads TGTGCCAGCAGGTCAACAGGGGGACCTGAAGCTTTCTTT.

This clonotype was seen many times. The rearrangement links TRBV14 to TRBJ1-1; D not resolved. V was pared by 5 bases and J by 1 base, with 8 bases between. CDR3 size: 13 residues. Germline V gene data show CDR1 as SGHDN and CDR2 as FVKESK. The CDR3 loop reads CASSVQTNTEAFF. The CDR3 bases are TGTGCCAGCAGCGTACAGACGAACACTGAAGCTTTCTTT.

This clonotype was seen more than once but under ten times. The rearrangement joins TRBV28 to TRBJ2-1; no clear D. CDR3 length equals 13 residues. Germline loops: CDR1 MDHEN, CDR2 SYDVKM. V gave up 5 bases and J gave up 8 bases, with 13 bases separating them. CDR3 in DNA: TGTGCCAGCAGTCTACCGGCGGTGGATGAGCAGTTCTTC. Amino acids: CASSLPAVDEQFF.

This clonotype was counted ten times or more. This rearrangement joins TRBV9 to TRBJ2-7, with unresolved D. The CDR3 sequence is 14 residues long. The germline V gene has CDR1 SGDLS and CDR2 YYNGEE. Trimming cost V 0 bases and J 1 base, with 8 bases left between them. The DNA for the CDR3 is TGTGCCAGCAGCGTAGGGGTCAGTTCCTACGAGCAGTACTTC. Its protein is CASSVGVSSYEQYF. Drawing the rest from reference TRBV9 and TRBJ2-7, the complete variable domain is DSGVTQTPKHLITATGQRVTLRCSPRSGDLSVYWYQQSLDQGLQFLIQYYNGEERAKGNILERFSAQQFPDLHSELNLSSLELGDSALYFCASSVGVSSYEQYFGPGTRLTVT.

Ten or more counts support this clonotype. V is TRBV11-3 and J is TRBJ1-1; the D is unclear. V lost 8 bases and J 4 bases, leaving 8 bases between the germline ends. CDR1 and CDR2 (germline): SGHNT, YENEEA. CDR3 size: 11 residues. The CDR3 here is CASEFGTEAFF. In nucleotides, the CDR3 is TGTGCCAGCGAGTTCGGCACTGAAGCTTTCTTT.

In its sample, this clonotype was seen many times. This chain joins TRBV20-1 and TRBJ1-2; no firm D call. This CDR3 spans 12 amino acids. The germline V gene encodes CDR1 DFQATT and CDR2 SNEGSKA (reference sequence). Deletions cut 5 bases from V and 4 bases from J, with 11 bases between. CDR3 DNA sequence: TGCAGTGCTCTAGACCCTTCCTATGGCTACACCTTC. Encoded protein: CSALDPSYGYTF.

Many counts were recorded for this clonotype. V usage is TRBV20-1 and J usage is TRBJ1-2; TRBD1 matches at 12 bases. There are 14 residues in the CDR3. The germline V gene has CDR1 DFQATT and CDR2 SNEGSKA (reference sequence). V shed 0 bases and J 8 bases; nucleotides not matched to a gene: 4. CDR3 nucleotide sequence: TGCAGTGCTAGAGACCGTGGGACAGGGGGCGGCTACACCTTC. Translation: CSARDRGTGGGYTF.

This clonotype was counted ten times or more. This chain links TRBV25-1 with TRBJ2-7, with D perhaps given as TRBD1 or TRBD2 (5 bases each). This CDR3 contains 12 residues. Germline CDR1 is MGHDK and CDR2 is SYGVNS. Trimming pared 1 base from V and 4 bases from J, leaving 5 bases between. This CDR3 reads CASSEWGYEQYF. The CDR3 nucleotides are TGTGCCAGCAGTGAATGGGGGTACGAGCAGTACTTC.

This clonotype was seen at least ten times. The rearrangement joins TRBV7-2 to TRBJ2-2; no reliable D call. Germline CDR1 is SGHTA and CDR2 is FQGNSA. Deletions cut 5 bases from V and 4 bases from J, with 14 bases between. There are 15 residues in the CDR3. The DNA of the CDR3 is TGTGCCAGCAGCACACCTCAGGCTGGCACCGGGGAGCTGTTTTTT. It yields the protein CASSTPQAGTGELFF.